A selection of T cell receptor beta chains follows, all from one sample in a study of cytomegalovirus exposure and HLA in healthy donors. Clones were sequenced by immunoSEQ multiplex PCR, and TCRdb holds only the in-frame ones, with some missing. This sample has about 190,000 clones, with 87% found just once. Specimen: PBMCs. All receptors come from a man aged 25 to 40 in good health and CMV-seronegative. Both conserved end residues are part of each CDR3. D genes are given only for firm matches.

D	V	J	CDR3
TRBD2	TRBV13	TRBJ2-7	CASSFRTSSSYEQYF
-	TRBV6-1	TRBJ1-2	CASSEPGDHYGYTF
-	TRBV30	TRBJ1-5	CAWSVRGGSNQPQHF
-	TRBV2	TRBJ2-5	CASSLSARETQYF
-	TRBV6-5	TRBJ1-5	CASRRQQDQPQHF
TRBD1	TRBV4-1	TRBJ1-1	CASSQGTGVPEAFF
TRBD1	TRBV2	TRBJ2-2	CASSINRGDTGELFF
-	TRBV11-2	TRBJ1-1	CASIGGLGGTEAFF
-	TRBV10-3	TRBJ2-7	CAISTRTGKPLEQYF
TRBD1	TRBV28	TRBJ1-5	CASRPPGQGSQPQHF
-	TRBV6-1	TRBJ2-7	CASRGIGGNEQYF
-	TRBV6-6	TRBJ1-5	CASNEGLKPQHF
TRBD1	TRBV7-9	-	CASSLGQALGEQYF
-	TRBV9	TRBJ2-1	CASSVGVSIEQFF
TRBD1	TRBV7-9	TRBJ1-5	CASSLTGANQPQHF
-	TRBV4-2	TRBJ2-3	CASSQDGGAMADTQYF
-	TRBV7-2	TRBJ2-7	CASSFFNGYEQYF
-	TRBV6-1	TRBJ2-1	CASRYNNEQFF
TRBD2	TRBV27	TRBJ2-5	CASWEAGGETQYF
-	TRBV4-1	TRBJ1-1	CASSQDSVGGREAFF